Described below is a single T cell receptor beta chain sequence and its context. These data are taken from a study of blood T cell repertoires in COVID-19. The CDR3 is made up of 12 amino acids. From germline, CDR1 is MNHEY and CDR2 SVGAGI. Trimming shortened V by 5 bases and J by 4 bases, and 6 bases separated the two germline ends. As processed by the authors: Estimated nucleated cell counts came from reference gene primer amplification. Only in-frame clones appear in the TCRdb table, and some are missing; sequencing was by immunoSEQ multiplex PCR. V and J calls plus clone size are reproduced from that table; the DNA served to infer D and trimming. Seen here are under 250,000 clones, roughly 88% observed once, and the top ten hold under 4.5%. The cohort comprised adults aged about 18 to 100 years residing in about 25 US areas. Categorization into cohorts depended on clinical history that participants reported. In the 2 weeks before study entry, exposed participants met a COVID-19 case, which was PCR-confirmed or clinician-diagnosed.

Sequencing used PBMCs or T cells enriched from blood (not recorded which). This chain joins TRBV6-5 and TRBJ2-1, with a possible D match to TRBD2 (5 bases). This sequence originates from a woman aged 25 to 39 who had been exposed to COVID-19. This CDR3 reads CASSRTYNEQFF. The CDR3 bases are TGTGCCAGCAGTAGGACTTACAATGAGCAGTTCTTC.